This T cell receptor beta chain stems from a study of T cell changes during pregnancy in multiple sclerosis. Data came from immunoSEQ multiplex PCR; TCRdb stores just in-frame clones and leaves some out. This sample has approximately 44,000 clones, with roughly 90% found just once. Germline lookup yields CDR1 LGHNA and CDR2 YSLEER. V was cut by 0 bases and J by 0 bases, with 14 bases left in between. This CDR3 comprises 17 residues. Source: CD8+ T cells from peripheral blood mononuclear cells, taken in the third trimester of pregnancy. The V and J genes are TRBV4-3 and TRBJ1-1, with no clear D. The source is a female donor with multiple sclerosis, enrolled in a pregnancy study. CDR3 amino acids: CASSQEKGGIMNTEAFF. The CDR3 nucleotides are TGCGCCAGCAGCCAAGAAAAGGGAGGGATCATGAACACTGAAGCTTTCTTT.